The next 29 T cell receptor beta chains were all read from a single sample in a study of CD8 T cells in Susac syndrome. Reverse transcription of roughly 0.45 to 1 ug RNA was carried out with random hexamers. TCRdb processed the immunoSEQ multiplex PCR reads anew with MiXCR; each CDR3 protein has one entry. The sample records tens of thousands of distinct CDR3 sequences, 80% to 95% being singletons. Input material: CD8+ T cells from PBMCs. The origin of the receptors is a human donor in good health.

This clonotype was found a few times. The chain employs TRBV18 and TRBJ2-3; D is ambiguous. CDR1 and CDR2 (germline): KGHSH, LQKENI. V lost 4 bases and J lost 5, with 1 base in between. This CDR3 is 10 amino acids long. The CDR3 is CASSRDTQYF. The DNA of the CDR3 is TGTGCCAGCTCACGAGATACGCAGTATTTT.

The chain combines TRBV19 with TRBJ2-1; 13 nucleotides match TRBD2. Germline V gives CDR1 LNHDA, CDR2 SQIVND (reference sequence). CDR3 length equals 15 residues. Losses at the gene ends were 7 bases for V and 6 bases for J; bases not matched to a gene: 6. The CDR3 DNA is TGTGCCAGTACCCGGACTAGCGGGGGCCCCAATGAGCAGTTCTTC. This encodes CASTRTSGGPNEQFF.

The V call is TRBV2, the J call TRBJ1-2; TRBD1 is a possible D gene (5 bases). The V and J ends lost 3 bases and 2 bases respectively, with 16 bases between them. Germline CDR1 is SNHLY and CDR2 is FYNNEI. This CDR3 comprises 16 residues. The CDR3 reads CASSEGGRAANYGYTF. CDR3 DNA: TGTGCCAGCAGTGAGGGGGGTAGGGCTGCGAACTATGGCTACACCTTC.

J is TRBJ2-5 and V is TRBV27, with TRBD2 matching 12 bases. The CDR3 length is 18 residues. Germline CDR1 reads MNHEY; CDR2 reads SMNVEV (reference sequence). Unmatched junction bases numbered 12, after V lost 0 bases and J lost 7 bases. DNA of the CDR3: TGTGCCAGCAGTTTATCCCGACTAGCGGGAGCCTCGAAGGGGACCCAGTACTTC. Amino acid sequence: CASSLSRLAGASKGTQYF.

The V and J genes are TRBV6-5 and TRBJ1-5, with D possibly TRBD1 on 5 matching bases. Germline values: CDR1 MNHEY, CDR2 SVGAGI. This CDR3 is 15 amino acids long. The V end lost 8 bases, the J end lost 4 bases, and 18 bases lay between the germline ends. CDR3 sequence (DNA): TGTGCCAGCGCACTGAGCCCGGGGCTAAATCAGCCCCAGCATTTT. Residues: CASALSPGLNQPQHF.

The J gene is TRBJ2-7, the V gene TRBV4-2; D is ambiguous. Germline values: CDR1 LGHNA, CDR2 YNFKEQ. The CDR3 runs 12 residues. Trimming stripped 2 bases from V and 6 bases from J, with 8 bases between. In nucleotides, the CDR3 is TGTGCCAGCAGCCAACAACGTCGCGAGCAGTACTTC. It specifies CASSQQRREQYF.

This chain links TRBV3-1 with TRBJ1-1, with D unclear. V dropped 4 bases and J dropped 8 bases, with 20 bases sitting between them. The CDR3 spans 15 residues. CDR1 and CDR2 (germline): LGHDT, YNNKEL (reference sequence). This chain's CDR3 is CASSPSEGRVTEAFF. The CDR3 nucleotides are TGTGCCAGCAGCCCGAGTGAGGGCCGAGTTACGGAAGCTTTCTTT.

The chain links TRBV19 to TRBJ1-1; 8 nucleotides agree with TRBD1. Germline V gene data show CDR1 as LNHDA and CDR2 as SQIVND (reference sequence). Trimming removed 5 bases from V and 0 bases from J; junction bases left unmatched: 5. CDR3 length: 15 residues. This chain's CDR3 is CASSLPGQVNTEAFF. DNA for the CDR3: TGTGCCAGTAGTTTACCGGGACAGGTGAACACTGAAGCTTTCTTT.

This CDR3 is CASSYSIIGQTDTQYF. CDR3 bases: TGTGCCAGCAGTTACTCTATCATTGGTCAGACAGATACGCAGTATTTT. The chain recombines TRBV6-5 with TRBJ2-3; the D is unclear. Trimming left V 0 bases short and J 3 bases short, with 13 bases between. Germline-derived CDR1 and CDR2 are MNHEY and SVGAGI. The CDR3 totals 16 residues.

The V and J genes are TRBV30 and TRBJ2-7, with D possibly being TRBD1 or TRBD2 (5 bases each). Trimming took off 0 bases at V and 5 bases at J, with 14 bases between the two ends. The CDR3 sequence is 14 residues long. Germline V gene data show CDR1 as GTSNPN and CDR2 as SVGIG (reference sequence). The CDR3 reads CAWSVGVSRNEQYF. Here the CDR3 DNA reads TGTGCCTGGAGTGTGGGGGTATCGAGGAACGAGCAGTACTTC.

The chain has TRBV2 and TRBJ1-2; D is unclear. V was pared by 0 bases and J by 4 bases, with 15 bases between. The CDR3 spans 16 residues. Germline V CDR1 and CDR2: SNHLY, FYNNEI. The CDR3 sequence: CASSEALKFNTYGYTF. CDR3 DNA sequence: TGTGCCAGCAGTGAAGCGCTTAAGTTTAACACCTATGGCTACACCTTC.

This rearrangement joins TRBV28 to TRBJ2-3; D possibly corresponds to TRBD1 (5 bases). The V gene lost 3 bases and the J gene lost 5 bases, with 12 bases spanning the gap. The CDR3 is 14 residues long. Looked up from germline, CDR1 is MDHEN and CDR2 is SYDVKM. CDR3 DNA sequence: TGTGCCAGCAGTTTGACGGCAGGGCAAGATACGCAGTATTTT. Translating it yields CASSLTAGQDTQYF. Together with reference TRBV28 and TRBJ2-3, the CDR3 gives the full variable domain: DVKVTQSSRYLVKRTGEKVFLECVQDMDHENMFWYRQDPGLGLRLIYFSYDVKMKEKGDIPEGYSVSREKKERFSLILESASTNQTSMYLCASSLTAGQDTQYFGPGTRLTVL.

CDR3 sequence reads: CASSLDGRGGNYGYTF. For the CDR3, the DNA is TGTGCCAGCAGCTTAGATGGGAGAGGCGGGAACTATGGCTACACCTTC. The chain combines TRBV11-2 with TRBJ1-2, with no clear D. The V end lost 0 bases, the J end lost 2 bases, and 13 bases lay between the germline ends. CDR1 is SGHAT and CDR2 is FQNNGV in the germline V gene. The CDR3 is 16 amino acids.

The chain recombines TRBV11-2 with TRBJ1-2; D gene unclear. The V gene's germline CDR1 is SGHAT and CDR2 FQNNGV. This CDR3 spans 12 amino acids. The germline V and J ends were trimmed by 5 bases and 8 bases, with 12 bases remaining between them. The CDR3 here is CASSDPRGGYTF. The CDR3 DNA sequence: TGTGCCAGCAGCGACCCCCGGGGAGGCTACACCTTC.

V and J are TRBV24-1 and TRBJ2-7; D gene uncertain. This CDR3 contains 15 residues. Trimming removed 0 bases at V and 5 bases at J, with 13 bases between. CDR1 and CDR2 (germline): KGHDR, SFDVKD. CDR3 bases: TGTGCCACCAGTGATTTGAGGCTTCCTCCCGACGAGCAGTACTTC. Protein product: CATSDLRLPPDEQYF.

The J gene is TRBJ2-3, the V gene TRBV27; D is unclear. V was clipped by 6 bases and J by 5 bases, with 9 bases between them. This CDR3 is built from 12 residues. Per germline, CDR1 MNHEY and CDR2 SMNVEV (reference sequence). CDR3 sequence: CASSHPLDTQYF. The CDR3 DNA reads TGTGCCAGCAGCCACCCTTTAGATACGCAGTATTTT.

CDR3 sequence: CAWSVQWVDSGTGELFF. The CDR3 nucleotides read TGTGCCTGGAGTGTACAGTGGGTGGATAGCGGGACCGGGGAGCTGTTTTTT. This rearrangement joins TRBV30 to TRBJ2-2, with 7 bases aligning to TRBD2. The CDR3 totals 17 residues. Germline CDR1 GTSNPN, CDR2 SVGIG (reference sequence). Unmatched junction bases numbered 12, after V lost 0 bases and J lost 5 bases.

This chain links TRBV19 with TRBJ1-1; 7 bases are a match to TRBD1. The CDR3 has 14 residues. The junction had 7 bases not matched to a gene; V was cut back by 8 bases and J by 1 base. Germline V gives CDR1 LNHDA, CDR2 SQIVND (reference sequence). The CDR3 region is CASSLTGANTEAFF. In nucleotides, the CDR3 is TGTGCCAGTTCGCTCACAGGGGCGAACACTGAAGCTTTCTTT.

This clonotype was counted once. The chain employs TRBV7-9 and TRBJ2-2; TRBD2 agrees at 13 bases. V shed 4 bases and J 7 bases; nucleotides not matched to a gene: 12. Germline CDR1 reads SEHNR; CDR2 reads FQNEAQ (reference sequence). The length of the CDR3 is 18 residues. CDR3 DNA sequence: TGTGCCAGCAGCTCACCGACTAGCGGGAGGATTTCGATCGGGGAGCTGTTTTTT. Protein: CASSSPTSGRISIGELFF.

The rearrangement joins TRBV6-5 to TRBJ2-5; a weak D match, TRBD1 (5 bases). V gave up 5 bases and J gave up 7 bases, with 17 bases separating them. The CDR3 contains 14 residues. CDR1 is MNHEY and CDR2 is SVGAGI in the germline V gene. The chain's CDR3 is CASSPGREGVTQYF. The CDR3 coding sequence is TGTGCCAGCAGTCCCGGCCGAGAAGGGGTGACCCAGTACTTC.

The rearrangement links TRBV7-2 to TRBJ2-1; a weak D match, TRBD2 (5 bases). V lost 0 bases and J lost 9, with 18 bases in between. CDR3 size: 16 residues. From germline, CDR1 is SGHTA and CDR2 FQGNSA. This CDR3 is CASSLARAAMAGEQFF. The CDR3 DNA follows: TGTGCCAGCAGCTTAGCGCGGGCAGCCATGGCGGGTGAGCAGTTCTTC.

V usage is TRBV11-2 and J usage is TRBJ1-1, with unresolved D. Deletions cut 5 bases from V and 6 bases from J, with 7 bases between. The CDR3 has 11 residues. Germline CDR1 SGHAT, CDR2 FQNNGV. This CDR3 is CASSPSAEAFF. The CDR3 region has the DNA TGTGCCAGCAGCCCCTCAGCTGAAGCTTTCTTT.

About this clonotype: The junction and the germline gene differ at one end; a read error may be behind it. The gene calls are TRBV10-3 and TRBJ2-2; 8 bases match TRBD2. This CDR3 has 14 amino acids. Germline CDR1 reads ENHRY; CDR2 reads SYGVKD. CDR3 sequence (DNA): TGTGCCATCAATGAGCGGGAGCGCACCGGGGAGCTGTTTTTT. Its protein product is CAINERERTGELFF.

The chain carries TRBV5-1 and TRBJ2-7; 7 bases fit TRBD2. In germline, CDR1 is SGHRS, CDR2 YFSETQ. This CDR3 is 14 amino acids long. J lost 4 bases, V lost 4 bases, and 8 bases had no gene match. CDR3 sequence reads: CASSPGGLGYEQYF. CDR3 DNA sequence: TGCGCCAGCAGCCCGGGAGGCTTGGGATACGAGCAGTACTTC.

J is TRBJ2-1 and V is TRBV7-9, with TRBD2 matching over 7 bases. V was clipped by 4 bases and J by 3 bases; unmatched bases: 6. In germline, CDR1 is SEHNR, CDR2 FQNEAQ (reference sequence). The CDR3 has 15 residues. The CDR3 sequence is CASSYSPSGYNEQFF. The CDR3 nucleotides are TGTGCCAGCAGCTACTCCCCTAGCGGCTACAATGAGCAGTTCTTC.

V usage is TRBV20-1 and J usage is TRBJ2-4; TRBD2 matches at 7 bases. V shed 2 bases, J shed 4 bases, and the junction held 14 bases outside the gene matches. Germline lookup yields CDR1 DFQATT and CDR2 SNEGSKA (reference sequence). This CDR3 has 17 amino acids. The CDR3 DNA reads as TGCAGTGCTAGACCTTCTCTAGCGGAGACCCTGAAAAACATTCAGTACTTC. This codes for CSARPSLAETLKNIQYF.

This clonotype was recorded once. V and J are TRBV29-1 and TRBJ2-1; 7 nucleotides align to TRBD2. The ends lost 4 bases at V and 4 bases at J; junction bases unmatched: 4. The CDR3 is made up of 13 amino acids. In germline, CDR1 is SQVTM, CDR2 ANQGSEA. Here the CDR3 reads CSVGASGYNEQFF. For the CDR3, the DNA is TGCAGCGTTGGGGCTAGCGGTTACAATGAGCAGTTCTTC.

This chain joins TRBV7-9 and TRBJ2-2; the D call may be TRBD1 or TRBD2 (5 bases each). The V end lost 0 bases, the J end lost 2 bases, and 7 bases lay between the germline ends. This CDR3 has 15 amino acids. Per the germline V gene, CDR1 is SEHNR and CDR2 is FQNEAQ (reference sequence). The DNA of the CDR3 is TGTGCCAGCAGCTTAGCGGGGGTCAACACCGGGGAGCTGTTTTTT. Translating it yields CASSLAGVNTGELFF.

V and J are TRBV9 and TRBJ1-1; D is unclear. The CDR3 contains 14 residues. In germline, CDR1 is SGDLS, CDR2 YYNGEE. V was pared by 5 bases and J by 4 bases, with 15 bases between. This CDR3 reads CASSLGSSGTEAFF. CDR3 DNA: TGTGCCAGCAGTCTCGGTTCTTCGGGCACTGAAGCTTTCTTT. The full variable domain, rest sourced from reference TRBV9 and TRBJ1-1, is DSGVTQTPKHLITATGQRVTLRCSPRSGDLSVYWYQQSLDQGLQFLIQYYNGEERAKGNILERFSAQQFPDLHSELNLSSLELGDSALYFCASSLGSSGTEAFFGQGTRLTVV.